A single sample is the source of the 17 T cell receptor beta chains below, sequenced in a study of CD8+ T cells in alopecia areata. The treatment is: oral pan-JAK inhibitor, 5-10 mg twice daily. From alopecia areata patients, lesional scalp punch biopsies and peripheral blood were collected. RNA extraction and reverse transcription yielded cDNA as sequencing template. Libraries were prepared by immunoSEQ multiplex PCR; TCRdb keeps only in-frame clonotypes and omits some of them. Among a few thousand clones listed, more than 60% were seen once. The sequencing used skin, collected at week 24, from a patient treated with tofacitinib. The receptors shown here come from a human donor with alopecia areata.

In DNA form, the CDR3 reads TGTGCCAGCAGCCAAGTGCTAGGCCAGGGGAGCAATCAGCCCCAGCATTTT. This gives the protein CASSQVLGQGSNQPQHF. The genes are TRBV5-4 and TRBJ1-5; possible D gene TRBD1, 6 bases. Trimming stripped 4 bases from V and 1 base from J, with 18 bases between. The CDR3 runs to 17 residues. Per germline, CDR1 SGHNT and CDR2 YYREEE (reference sequence).

The CDR3 sequence is CASSPHRDRVNTEAFF. The CDR3 DNA sequence: TGTGCCAGCAGCCCACACCGGGACAGGGTGAACACTGAAGCTTTCTTT. This rearrangement joins TRBV7-4 to TRBJ1-1, with 9 bases identical to TRBD1. The CDR3 runs 16 residues. V shed 5 bases and J 0 bases; nucleotides not matched to a gene: 7. Per the germline V gene, CDR1 is SGHVT and CDR2 is SQSDAQ. Combining the CDR3 with reference TRBV7-4 and TRBJ1-1 gives the whole variable domain GAGVSQSPRYKVAKRGRDVALRCDSISGHVTLYWYRQTLGQGSEVLTYSQSDAQRDKSGRPSGRFSAERPERSVSTLKIQRTEQGDSAVYLCASSPHRDRVNTEAFFGQGTRLTVV.

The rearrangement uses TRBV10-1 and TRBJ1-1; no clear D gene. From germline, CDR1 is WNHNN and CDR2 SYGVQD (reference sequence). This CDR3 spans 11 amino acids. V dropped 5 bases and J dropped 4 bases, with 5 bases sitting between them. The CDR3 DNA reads TGCGCCAGCAGTTCATTCACTGAAGCTTTCTTT. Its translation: CASSSFTEAFF.

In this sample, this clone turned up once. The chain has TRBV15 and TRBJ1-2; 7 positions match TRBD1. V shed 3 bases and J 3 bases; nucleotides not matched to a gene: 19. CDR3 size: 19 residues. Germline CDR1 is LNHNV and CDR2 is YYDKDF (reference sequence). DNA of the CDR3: TGTGCCACCAGCAGCTCGAAGTGGGGCGACAGGGAGTTTGACTATGGCTACACCTTC. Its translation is CATSSSKWGDREFDYGYTF.

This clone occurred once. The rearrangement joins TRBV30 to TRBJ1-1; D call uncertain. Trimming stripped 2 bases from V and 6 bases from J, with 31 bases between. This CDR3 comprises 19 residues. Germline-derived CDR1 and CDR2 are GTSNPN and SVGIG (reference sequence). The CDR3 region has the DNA TGTGCCTGGAGTCCACGTCCCGGACGATTTAAGCAGAGAGTCCCTGAAGCTTTCTTT. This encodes CAWSPRPGRFKQRVPEAFF.

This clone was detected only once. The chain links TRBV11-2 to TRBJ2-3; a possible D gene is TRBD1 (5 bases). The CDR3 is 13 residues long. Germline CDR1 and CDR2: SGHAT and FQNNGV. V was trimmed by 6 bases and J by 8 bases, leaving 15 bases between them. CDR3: CASRPQGPGTQYF. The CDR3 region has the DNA TGTGCCAGCAGGCCTCAGGGCCCGGGTACGCAGTATTTT. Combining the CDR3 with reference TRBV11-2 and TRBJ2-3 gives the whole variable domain EAGVAQSPRYKIIEKRQSVAFWCNPISGHATLYWYQQILGQGPKLLIQFQNNGVVDDSQLPKDRFSAERLKGVDSTLKIQPAKLEDSAVYLCASRPQGPGTQYFGPGTRLTVL.

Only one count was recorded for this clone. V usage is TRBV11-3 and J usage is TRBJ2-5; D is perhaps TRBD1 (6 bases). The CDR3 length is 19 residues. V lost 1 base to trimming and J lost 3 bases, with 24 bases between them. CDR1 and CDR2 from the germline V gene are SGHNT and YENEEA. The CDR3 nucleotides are TGTGCCAGCAGCTTAGCCTTCGAGAGGGCAGGGGCGGTCAAAGAGACCCAGTACTTC. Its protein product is CASSLAFERAGAVKETQYF.

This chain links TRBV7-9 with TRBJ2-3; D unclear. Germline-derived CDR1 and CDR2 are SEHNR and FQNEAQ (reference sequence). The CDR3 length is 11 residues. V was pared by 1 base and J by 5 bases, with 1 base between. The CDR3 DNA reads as TGTGCCAGCAGCTTAGAAGATACGCAGTATTTT. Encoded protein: CASSLEDTQYF.

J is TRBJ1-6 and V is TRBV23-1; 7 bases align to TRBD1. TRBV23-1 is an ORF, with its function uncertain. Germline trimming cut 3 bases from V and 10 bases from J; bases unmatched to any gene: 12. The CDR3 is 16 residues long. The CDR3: CASSHSVEQGWSPLHF. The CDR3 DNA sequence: TGCGCCAGCAGTCACTCGGTAGAACAGGGGTGGTCACCCCTCCACTTT.

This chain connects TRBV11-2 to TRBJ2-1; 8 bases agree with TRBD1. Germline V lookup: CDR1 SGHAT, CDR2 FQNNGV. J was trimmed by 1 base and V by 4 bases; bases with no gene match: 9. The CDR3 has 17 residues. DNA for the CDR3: TGTGCCAGCAGCTGGACTCCGCGGGACAGGTCCTACAATGAGCAGTTCTTC. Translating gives CASSWTPRDRSYNEQFF. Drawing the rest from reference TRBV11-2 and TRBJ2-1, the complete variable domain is EAGVAQSPRYKIIEKRQSVAFWCNPISGHATLYWYQQILGQGPKLLIQFQNNGVVDDSQLPKDRFSAERLKGVDSTLKIQPAKLEDSAVYLCASSWTPRDRSYNEQFFGPGTRLTVL.

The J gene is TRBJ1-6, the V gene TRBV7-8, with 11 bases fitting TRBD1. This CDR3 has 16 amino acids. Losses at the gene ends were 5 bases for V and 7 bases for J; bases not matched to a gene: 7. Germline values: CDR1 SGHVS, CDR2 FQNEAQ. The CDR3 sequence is CASSRGTGGPNSPLHF. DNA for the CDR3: TGTGCCAGCAGCCGAGGGACAGGGGGACCCAATTCACCCCTCCACTTT.

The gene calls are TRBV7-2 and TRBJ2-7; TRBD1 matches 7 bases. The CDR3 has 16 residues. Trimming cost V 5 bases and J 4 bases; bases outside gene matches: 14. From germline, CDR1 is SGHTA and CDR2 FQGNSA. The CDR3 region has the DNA TGTGCCAGCAGCCCACCTGGGACAGCCAACCTGTACGAGCAGTACTTC. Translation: CASSPPGTANLYEQYF. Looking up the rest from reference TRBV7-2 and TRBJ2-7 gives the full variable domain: GAGVSQSPSNKVTEKGKDVELRCDPISGHTALYWYRQSLGQGLEFLIYFQGNSAPDKSGLPSDRFSAERTGGSVSTLTIQRTQQEDSAVYLCASSPPGTANLYEQYFGPGTRLTVT.

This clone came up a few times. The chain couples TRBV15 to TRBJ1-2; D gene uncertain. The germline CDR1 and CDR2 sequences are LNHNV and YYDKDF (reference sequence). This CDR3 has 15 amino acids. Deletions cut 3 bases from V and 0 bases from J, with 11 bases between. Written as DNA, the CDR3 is TGTGCCACCAGCAGTGCAGATTCCTCTAACTATGGCTACACCTTC. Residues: CATSSADSSNYGYTF. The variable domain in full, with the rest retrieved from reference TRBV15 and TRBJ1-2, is DAMVIQNPRYQVTQFGKPVTLSCSQTLNHNVMYWYQQKSSQAPKLLFHYYDKDFNNEADTPDNFQSRRPNTSFCFLDIRSPGLGDTAMYLCATSSADSSNYGYTFGSGTRLTVV.

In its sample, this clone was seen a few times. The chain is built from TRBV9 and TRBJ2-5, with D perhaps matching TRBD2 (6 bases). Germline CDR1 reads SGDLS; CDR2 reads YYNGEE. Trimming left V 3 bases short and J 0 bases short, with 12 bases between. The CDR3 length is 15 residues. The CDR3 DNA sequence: TGTGCCAGCAGCGCGGCAGGAGGGTACCAAGAGACCCAGTACTTC. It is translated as CASSAAGGYQETQYF.

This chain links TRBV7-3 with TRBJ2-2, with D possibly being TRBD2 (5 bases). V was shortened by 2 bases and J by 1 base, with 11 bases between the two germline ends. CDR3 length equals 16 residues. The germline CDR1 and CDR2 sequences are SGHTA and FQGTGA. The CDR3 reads CASSLHAAGNTGELFF. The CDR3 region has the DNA TGTGCCAGCAGCTTACACGCCGCGGGGAACACCGGGGAGCTGTTTTTT.

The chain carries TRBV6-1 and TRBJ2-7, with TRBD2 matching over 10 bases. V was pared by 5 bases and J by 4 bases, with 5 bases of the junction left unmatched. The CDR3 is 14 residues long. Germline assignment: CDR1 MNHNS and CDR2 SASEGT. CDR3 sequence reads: CASSYSGGSYEQYF. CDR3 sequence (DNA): TGTGCCAGCAGTTATAGCGGGGGGTCGTACGAGCAGTACTTC.

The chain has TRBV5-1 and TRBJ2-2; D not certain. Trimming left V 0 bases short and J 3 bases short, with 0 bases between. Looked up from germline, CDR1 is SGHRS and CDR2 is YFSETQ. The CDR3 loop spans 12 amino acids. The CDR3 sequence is CASSLDTGELFF. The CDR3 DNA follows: TGCGCCAGCAGCTTGGACACCGGGGAGCTGTTTTTT.